Below, 2 T cell receptor beta chains from the same sample are listed, as sequenced in a study of cytotoxic CD8 clonotypes in ibrutinib-treated CLL. The protocol was immunoSEQ multiplex PCR, while the TCRdb copy is restricted to in-frame clones and leaves out a portion. The data contain around 25,000 clones, 69% of them seen just once; the ten biggest clones take up about 53%. The sample here was PBMCs, taken at disease progression, from a patient treated with ibrutinib. The receptor set was obtained from a human donor with chronic lymphocytic leukemia.

This clone was counted only a few times. The chain employs TRBV30 and TRBJ2-7; D assignment may be TRBD1 or TRBD2 (5 bases each). V was cut by 4 bases and J by 1 base, with 11 bases left in between. This CDR3 region has 13 residues. CDR1 and CDR2 (germline): GTSNPN, SVGIG (reference sequence). CDR3 nucleotide sequence: TGTGCCTGGAACCCGGGACCGTCCTACGAGCAGTACTTC. This codes for CAWNPGPSYEQYF.

V gene TRBV10-3 combines with J gene TRBJ2-7; the D call may be TRBD1 or TRBD2 (6 bases each). Germline assignment: CDR1 ENHRY and CDR2 SYGVKD. Trimming took 4 bases from V and 2 from J, leaving 15 bases between them. The CDR3 runs 15 residues. The chain's CDR3 is CAISGLEGVTYEQYF. CDR3 nucleotides: TGTGCCATCAGTGGACTGGAGGGGGTAACCTACGAGCAGTACTTC.